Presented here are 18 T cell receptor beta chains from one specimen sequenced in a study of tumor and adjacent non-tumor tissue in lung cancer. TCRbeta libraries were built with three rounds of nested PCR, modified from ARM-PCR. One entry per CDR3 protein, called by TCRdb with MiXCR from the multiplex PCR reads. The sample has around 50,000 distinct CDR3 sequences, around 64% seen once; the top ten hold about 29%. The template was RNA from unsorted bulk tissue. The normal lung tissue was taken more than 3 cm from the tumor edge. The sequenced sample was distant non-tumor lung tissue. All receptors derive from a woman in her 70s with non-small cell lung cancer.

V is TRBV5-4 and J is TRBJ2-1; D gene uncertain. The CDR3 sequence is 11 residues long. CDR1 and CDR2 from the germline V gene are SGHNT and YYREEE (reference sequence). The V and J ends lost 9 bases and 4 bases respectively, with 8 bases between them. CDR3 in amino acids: CANRSYNEQFF. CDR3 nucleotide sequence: TGTGCCAACAGATCATACAATGAGCAGTTCTTC.

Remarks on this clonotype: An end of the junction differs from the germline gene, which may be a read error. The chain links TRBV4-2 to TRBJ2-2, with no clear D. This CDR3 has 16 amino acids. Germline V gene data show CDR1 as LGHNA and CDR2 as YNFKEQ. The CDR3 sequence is CASSQDRATNTGELFF. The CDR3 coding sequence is TGTGCCAGTAGCCAAGATCGAGCCACGAACACCGGGGAGCTGTTTTTT.

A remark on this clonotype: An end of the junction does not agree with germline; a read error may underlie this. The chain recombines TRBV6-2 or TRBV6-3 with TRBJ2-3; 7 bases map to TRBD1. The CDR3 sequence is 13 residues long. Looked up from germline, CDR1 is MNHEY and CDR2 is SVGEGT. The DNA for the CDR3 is TGTGCCAGCAGTTGGGACAGCACAGAAACGCAGTATTTT. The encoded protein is CASSWDSTETQYF.

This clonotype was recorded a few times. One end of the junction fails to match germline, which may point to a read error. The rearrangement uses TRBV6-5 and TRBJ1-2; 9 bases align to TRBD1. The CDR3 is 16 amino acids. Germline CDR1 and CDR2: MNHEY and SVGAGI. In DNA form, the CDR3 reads TGTGTCAGCAGCCTTCAAACCGGGACAGGGTTTTATGGCTACACCTTC. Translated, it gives CVSSLQTGTGFYGYTF.

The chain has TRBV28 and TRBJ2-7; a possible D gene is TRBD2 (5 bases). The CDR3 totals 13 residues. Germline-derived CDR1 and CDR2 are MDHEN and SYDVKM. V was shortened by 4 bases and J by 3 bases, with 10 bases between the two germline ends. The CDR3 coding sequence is TGTGCCAGCAGTTCCGGGGTGGTCTACGAGCAGTACTTC. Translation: CASSSGVVYEQYF.

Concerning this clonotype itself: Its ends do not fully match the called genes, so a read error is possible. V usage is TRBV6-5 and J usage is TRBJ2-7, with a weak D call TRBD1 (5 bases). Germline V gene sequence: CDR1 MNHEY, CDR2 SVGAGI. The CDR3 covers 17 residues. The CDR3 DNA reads TGTGTCAGCAGTTACTCGATCCAGGGCTCTGTTTCCTACGAGCAGTACTTC. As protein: CVSSYSIQGSVSYEQYF.

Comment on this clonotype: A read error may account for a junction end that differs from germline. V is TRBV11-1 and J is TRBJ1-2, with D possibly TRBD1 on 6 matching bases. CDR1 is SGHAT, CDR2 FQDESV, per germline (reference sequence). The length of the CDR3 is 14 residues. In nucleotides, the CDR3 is TGTGCTAGCAGCTCACAGGGCGCGCTCTATGGCTACACCTTC. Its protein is CASSSQGALYGYTF.

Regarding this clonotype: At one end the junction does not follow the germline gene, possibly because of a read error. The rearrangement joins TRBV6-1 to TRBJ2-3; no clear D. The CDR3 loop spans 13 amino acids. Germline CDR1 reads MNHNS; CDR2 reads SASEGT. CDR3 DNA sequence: TGTGCCAGCAGTGGATTTAGCACAGATAAGCAGTATTTT. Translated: CASSGFSTDKQYF.

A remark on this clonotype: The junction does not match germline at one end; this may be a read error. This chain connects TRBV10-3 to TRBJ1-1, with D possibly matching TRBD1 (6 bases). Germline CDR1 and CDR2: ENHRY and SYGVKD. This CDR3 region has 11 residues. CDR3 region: CVISEGGQAFF. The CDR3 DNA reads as TGTGTCATCAGTGAGGGAGGACAGGCTTTCTTT.

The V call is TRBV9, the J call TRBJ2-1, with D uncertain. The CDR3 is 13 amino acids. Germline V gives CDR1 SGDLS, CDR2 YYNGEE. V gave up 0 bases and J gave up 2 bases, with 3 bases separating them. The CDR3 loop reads CASSVETYNEQFF. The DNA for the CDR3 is TGTGCCAGCAGCGTAGAAACCTACAATGAGCAGTTCTTC.

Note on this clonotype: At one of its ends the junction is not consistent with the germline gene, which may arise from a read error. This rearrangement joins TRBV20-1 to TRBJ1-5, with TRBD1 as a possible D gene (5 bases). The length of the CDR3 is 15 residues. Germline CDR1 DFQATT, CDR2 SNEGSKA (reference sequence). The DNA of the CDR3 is TGCAGTGCTCGAGACAGACATACTAGCAATCAGCCCCAGCATTTT. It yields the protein CSARDRHTSNQPQHF.

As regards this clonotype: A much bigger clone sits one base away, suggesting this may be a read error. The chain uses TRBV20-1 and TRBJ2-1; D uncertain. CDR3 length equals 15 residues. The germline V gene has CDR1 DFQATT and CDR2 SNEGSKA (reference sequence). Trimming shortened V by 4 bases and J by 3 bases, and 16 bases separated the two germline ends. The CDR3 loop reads CSANENPSFYNEQFF. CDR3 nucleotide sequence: TGCAGTGCTAATGAGAATCCCTCATTCTACAATGAGCAGTTCTTC.

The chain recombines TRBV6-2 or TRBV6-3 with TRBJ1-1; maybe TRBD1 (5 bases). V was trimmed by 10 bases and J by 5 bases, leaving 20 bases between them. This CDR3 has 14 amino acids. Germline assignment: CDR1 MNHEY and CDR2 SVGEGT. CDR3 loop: CANLGTLRGTEAFF. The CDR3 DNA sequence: TGTGCCAACTTAGGGACTCTCAGAGGGACTGAAGCTTTCTTT.

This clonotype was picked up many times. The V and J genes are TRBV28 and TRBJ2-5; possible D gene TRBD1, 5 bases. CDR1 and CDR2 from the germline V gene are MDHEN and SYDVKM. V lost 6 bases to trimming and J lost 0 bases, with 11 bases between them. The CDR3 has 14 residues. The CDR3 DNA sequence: TGTGCCAGCAGCCGACAGTCCTACCAAGAGACCCAGTACTTC. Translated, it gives CASSRQSYQETQYF.

CDR3 region: CASSDQRETYEQYF. CDR3 nucleotide sequence: TGCGCCAGCAGTGACCAGCGGGAAACGTACGAGCAGTACTTC. V and J are TRBV10-2 and TRBJ2-7, with TRBD2 matching 7 bases. This CDR3 has 14 amino acids. V lost 3 bases to trimming and J lost 4 bases; unmatched junction nucleotides: 6. Per the germline V gene, CDR1 is WSHSY and CDR2 is SAAADI.

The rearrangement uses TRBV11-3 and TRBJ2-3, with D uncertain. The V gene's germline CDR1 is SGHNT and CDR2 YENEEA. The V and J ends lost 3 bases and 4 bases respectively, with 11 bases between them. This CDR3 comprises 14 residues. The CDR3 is CASSFDMDADTQYF. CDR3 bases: TGTGCCAGCAGCTTTGACATGGATGCAGATACGCAGTATTTT.

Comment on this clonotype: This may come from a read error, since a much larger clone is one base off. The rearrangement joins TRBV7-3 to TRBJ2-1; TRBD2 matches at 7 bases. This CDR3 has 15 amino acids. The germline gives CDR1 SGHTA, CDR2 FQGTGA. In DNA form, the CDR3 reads TGTGCCAGCAGCTTAGGTCTAGCGGTCTACAATGAGGAGTTCTTC. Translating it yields CASSLGLAVYNEEFF.

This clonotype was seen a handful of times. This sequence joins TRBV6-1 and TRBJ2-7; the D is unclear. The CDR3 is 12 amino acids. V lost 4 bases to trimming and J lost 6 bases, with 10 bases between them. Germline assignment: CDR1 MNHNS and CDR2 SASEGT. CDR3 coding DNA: TGTGCCAGCAGTGGAAACACGATCGAGCAGTACTTC. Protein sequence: CASSGNTIEQYF.